The following is a T cell receptor beta chain sequence with its context. Its antigen is currently not known. No much larger clonotype is one base removed from it; base qualities were not supplied. This sample was included in a study of blood T cell repertoires in COVID-19 (TCRdb year 2020). With respect to the entire study: Collaborator samples came from the United States, Italy and Spain and covered acute and convalescent phases of COVID-19. The samples were drawn from two sources: the first 160 participants of the ongoing ImmuneRACE study, and 1,254 subjects contributed by 6 global collaborators. Sample metadata almost always included a de-identified subject ID, COVID-19 status, age in years and sex. Subjects who had been exposed to COVID-19, were actively infected with it, or had recovered from it provided the deeply sampled blood TCRbeta repertoires that made up the dataset. The repertoires were released in a freely available public database meant as a resource for research on the immune response to SARS-CoV-2. The prospective study material was composed of cDNA or gDNA derived from T cells, B-cell-depleted T cells, or PBMCs. Where HLA class I and class II types were available, the types were taken from metadata supplied by the sample provider, not from assay-based typing.

TCRbeta CDR3 regions were amplified from genomic DNA using the immunoSEQ Assay, a bias-controlled multiplex PCR. As for the authors' bioinformatics: The number of nucleated cells in each sample was estimated from the amplification of reference gene primers within the assay. To quantify the absolute abundance of each unique TCRbeta CDR3 rearrangement, sequence reads were collapsed and filtered. For each sample, productive Simpson clonality was calculated by taking the square root of Simpson's diversity index across productive rearrangements. Entries here come from immuneACCESS through TCRdb and include only in-frame sequences with V and J called. Some clones fail to appear in such tables; in the studies checked, an unresolved V gene covers under half of the shortfall, and the cause of the remainder is unknown. That table gives V, J and clone size, and the DNA gave D and trimming. The sample profile shows some 240,000 clones; over 70% of them were found once. 10% of the sample comes from the top ten.

Study-level results and caveats: How much clinical and demographic metadata was included differed by source and by participant, and the metadata was provided uncurated.

One collaborating source in Seattle enrolled patients during active infection and followed them longitudinally through the course of disease. Collaborating institutions collected whole blood in K2EDTA tubes following their own protocols. For TCRbeta analysis, collaborators shipped samples in one of three forms: frozen whole blood, isolated PBMCs, or DNA extracted from either of those sample types. This TCR derives from a woman between 65 and 79 years old with COVID-19, enrolled during active disease. The sequenced sample was peripheral blood.

In nucleotide form, the sequence is TGTGCCAGCAGCCCGTCCAGGGCGTCCGGAAACACCATATATTTT. It is translated as CASSPSRASGNTIYF. The chain joins TRBV7-2 to TRBJ1-3; a weak D assignment points to TRBD1 (5 bases agree). Trimming takes 5 bases from V and 4 bases from J, and the germline ends sit 15 bases apart. CDR1 and CDR2, per the germline V gene, are SGHTA and FQGNSA. The CDR3 covers 15 residues, taking in both the cysteine and the phenylalanine. Kept here is only the CDR3 DNA, which spans 45 bases and is read in frame from base 1.